Listed below are T cell receptor beta chains from one sample, sequenced in a study of beta chain features in type 1 diabetes. Profiled with immunoSEQ multiplex PCR; TCRdb holds only in-frame clones, not every one. Of approximately 380,000 clones listed, about 15% are singletons. Sequencing was done on a sample of naive CD4+ T cells from blood. These receptors were obtained from a woman under 30 in good health. CDR3s include the opening cysteine and the closing phenylalanine or tryptophan. The D gene is left open where the match is weak. Clone sizes are given selectively: once, few, many, or a class where the clone is expanded.

J | V | D | size | DNA | CDR3
TRBJ2-1 | TRBV7-2 | . | once | TGTGCCAGCAGCTCCCGTACTCCTGAGCAGTTCTTC | CASSSRTPEQFF
TRBJ2-1 | TRBV9 | . | few | TGTGCCAGCCGCTCATTTACCCGAGGAGGAAATGAGCAGTTCTTC | CASRSFTRGGNEQFF
TRBJ1-2 | TRBV30 | . | . | TGTGCCTGGAGTTTGGTGGTAGAGCGAGATGGCTACACCTTC | CAWSLVVERDGYTF
TRBJ1-1 | TRBV6-5 | . | . | TGTGCCAGCAGTTACTCGAGACAGAGTACTGAAGCTTTCTTT | CASSYSRQSTEAFF
TRBJ1-4 | TRBV5-4 | . | . | TGTGCCAGCAGTTCCGGGACATTGGGAAAACTGTTTTTT | CASSSGTLGKLFF
TRBJ1-2 | TRBV18 | . | . | TGTGCCAGCTCACCGACAGTTAACTATGGCTACACCTTC | CASSPTVNYGYTF
TRBJ1-1 | TRBV30 | . | . | TGTGCCTGGAGTGTACGGGGGGGGCTGAAAGCTTTCTTT | CAWSVRGGLKAFF
TRBJ2-3 | TRBV5-4 | TRBD2 | . | TGTGCCAGCAGCTTGGGACTAGCAGGCACAGATACGCAGTATTTT | CASSLGLAGTDTQYF
TRBJ2-7 | TRBV27 | TRBD2 | few | TGTGCCAGCAGGCCGACTAGCGGGAGGCACGAGCAGTACTTC | CASRPTSGRHEQYF
TRBJ2-7 | TRBV30 | . | . | TGTGCCTGGAGTGTACGCCGGGGGTCCTACGAGCAGTACTTC | CAWSVRRGSYEQYF
TRBJ2-1 | TRBV9 | TRBD2 | . | TGTGCCAGCAGCGTAGCGGGGGGGGGAAACAATGAGCAGTTCTTC | CASSVAGGGNNEQFF
TRBJ2-3 | TRBV7-2 | TRBD2 | . | TGTGCCAGCAGCTCCGTGGGGACTAGGAGTACAGATACGCAGTATTTT | CASSSVGTRSTDTQYF
TRBJ1-1 | TRBV7-9 | . | . | TGTGCCAGCAGCTTTGGGCAGGGGACGAGGAACACTGAAGCTTTCTTT | CASSFGQGTRNTEAFF
TRBJ2-6 | TRBV6-6 | . | few | TGTGCCAGCAGCTACGCAGGGTCTGGGGCCAACGTCCTGACTTTC | CASSYAGSGANVLTF
TRBJ2-1 | TRBV9 | TRBD2 | . | TGTGCCAGCAGCGCCGGGACTAGCGGGCTCAATGAGCAGTTCTTC | CASSAGTSGLNEQFF
TRBJ1-2 | TRBV7-8 | TRBD1 | few | TGTGCCAGCAGCACACCGGGACAGGGGTTTGGCTACACCTTC | CASSTPGQGFGYTF
TRBJ2-1 | TRBV11-1 | . | few | TGTGCCAGCAGCTTAGGGGCAGGTAGCTCCTACAATGAGCAGTTCTTC | CASSLGAGSSYNEQFF
TRBJ1-4 | TRBV30 | TRBD1 | few | TGTGCCGAAACCCGACAGGGTGCAACTAATGAAAAACTGTTTTTT | CAETRQGATNEKLFF
TRBJ1-2 | TRBV10-3 | TRBD1 | few | TGTGCCATCAGGGGGACAGGGGTAAACTATGGCTACACCTTC | CAIRGTGVNYGYTF
TRBJ1-3 | TRBV6-1 | . | . | TGTGCCAGCAGTGAAAGACAGTCTCCTAACACCATATATTTT | CASSERQSPNTIYF
TRBJ2-1 | TRBV11-3 | . | few | TGTGCCAGCAGCTTTGAGAACAGGTTAATGGGTGAGCAGTTCTTC | CASSFENRLMGEQFF
TRBJ2-5 | TRBV6-1 | . | . | TGTGCCAGCAGCCCGAAGGGAGGAGAGACCCAGTACTTC | CASSPKGGETQYF
TRBJ2-3 | TRBV7-2 | . | . | TGTGCCAGCAGCTTAGGTCGGGGTTCAGATACGCAGTATTTT | CASSLGRGSDTQYF
TRBJ2-1 | TRBV29-1 | TRBD2 | few | TGCAGCGTTGCGGGCGGGAGCCTCAATGAGCAGTTCTTC | CSVAGGSLNEQFF
TRBJ1-1 | TRBV30 | . | . | TGTGCCTGGTCAGGGGATGGATACACTGAAGCTTTCTTT | CAWSGDGYTEAFF
TRBJ2-7 | TRBV29-1 | TRBD1 | few | TGCAGCGTTGGAGAATCACTTAGGACAGGGTACTCCTACGAGCAGTACTTC | CSVGESLRTGYSYEQYF
TRBJ2-7 | TRBV9 | . | . | TGTGCCAGCAGCTCAGGACAGTACTACGAGCAGTACTTC | CASSSGQYYEQYF
TRBJ2-7 | TRBV6-4 | . | . | TGTGCCAGCAGGGGAGGTAGCGAGCAGTACTTC | CASRGGSEQYF
TRBJ2-2 | TRBV4-3 | TRBD2 | . | TGCGCCAGCAGCCAGTGGGGATCAGGTCTAGCGGAGGCGCCCGGGGAGCTGTTTTTT | CASSQWGSGLAEAPGELFF
TRBJ2-3 | TRBV5-4 | . | . | TGTGCCAGCAGCTTACCGGGGTCTCGTCGCACAGATACGCAGTATTTT | CASSLPGSRRTDTQYF
TRBJ1-2 | TRBV20-1 | . | . | TGCAGTGCCGGCCGGGATGGCTACACCTTC | CSAGRDGYTF
TRBJ2-3 | TRBV6-6 | TRBD1 | . | TGTGCCAGCAGTTCAGATCACAGGGGAATCACAGATACGCAGTATTTT | CASSSDHRGITDTQYF
TRBJ1-1 | TRBV28 | TRBD1 | . | TGTGCCAGCAGCCCAGCGGGACAGGACCTGAGTGGAGCTTTCTTT | CASSPAGQDLSGAFF
TRBJ2-1 | TRBV11-2 | . | few | TGTGCCAGCAGCTTAGTCGCCCTAGCTTCCCTCTCCTACAATGAGCAGTTCTTC | CASSLVALASLSYNEQFF
TRBJ2-1 | TRBV6-1 | TRBD1 | few | TGTGCCGGAACCGGGACAGCCCACAATGAGCAGTTCTTC | CAGTGTAHNEQFF
TRBJ1-2 | TRBV28 | . | . | TGTGCCAGCAGTTTGCACACCAGGGGATATGGCTACACCTTC | CASSLHTRGYGYTF
TRBJ2-5 | TRBV5-1 | . | . | TGCGCCAGCAGCTTGGAGCGGCAGCGGACCCAGTACTTC | CASSLERQRTQYF
TRBJ2-1 | TRBV5-4 | TRBD1 | few | TGTGCCAGCAGCTTGGGAGGACAGGGGGTAGATGAGCAGTTCTTC | CASSLGGQGVDEQFF
TRBJ1-2 | TRBV4-1 | . | . | TGCGCCAGCAGCCACCCGGACAAAGGCAATGGCTACACCTTC | CASSHPDKGNGYTF
TRBJ1-2 | TRBV28 | TRBD1 | . | TGTGCCAGCAGCCGCAGGGACAGGGTGGGCTATGGCTACACCTTC | CASSRRDRVGYGYTF
TRBJ2-7 | TRBV11-2 | . | few | TGTGCCAGCAGCCTGAGGGCCACCTACGAGCAGTACTTC | CASSLRATYEQYF